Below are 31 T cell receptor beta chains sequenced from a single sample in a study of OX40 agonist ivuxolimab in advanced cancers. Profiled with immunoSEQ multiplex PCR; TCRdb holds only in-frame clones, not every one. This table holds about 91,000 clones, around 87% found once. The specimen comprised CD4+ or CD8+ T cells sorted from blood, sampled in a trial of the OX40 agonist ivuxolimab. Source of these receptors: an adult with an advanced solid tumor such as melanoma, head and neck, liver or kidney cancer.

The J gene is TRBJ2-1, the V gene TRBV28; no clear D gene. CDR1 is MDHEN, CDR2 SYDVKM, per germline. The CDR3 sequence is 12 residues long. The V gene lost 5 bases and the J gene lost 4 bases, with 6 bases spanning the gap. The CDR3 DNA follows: TGTGCCAGCAGTCCCGGATACAATGAGCAGTTCTTC. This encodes CASSPGYNEQFF.

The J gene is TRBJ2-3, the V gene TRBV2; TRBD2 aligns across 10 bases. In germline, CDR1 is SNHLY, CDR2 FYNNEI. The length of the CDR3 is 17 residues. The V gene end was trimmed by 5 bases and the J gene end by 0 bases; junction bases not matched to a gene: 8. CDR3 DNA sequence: TGTGCCAGCAGTTGGACTAGCGGAGTGGGTAGCACAGATACGCAGTATTTT. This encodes CASSWTSGVGSTDTQYF. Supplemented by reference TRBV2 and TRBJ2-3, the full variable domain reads EPEVTQTPSHQVTQMGQEVILRCVPISNHLYFYWYRQILGQKVEFLVSFYNNEISEKSEIFDDQFSVERPDGSNFTLKIRSTKLEDSAMYFCASSWTSGVGSTDTQYFGPGTRLTVL.

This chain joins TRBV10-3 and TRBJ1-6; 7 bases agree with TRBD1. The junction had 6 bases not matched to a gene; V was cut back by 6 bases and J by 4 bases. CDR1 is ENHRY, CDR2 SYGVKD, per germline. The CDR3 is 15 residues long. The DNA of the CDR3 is TGTGCCATCAGGGGGGACAGCAATTATAATTCACCCCTCCACTTT. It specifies CAIRGDSNYNSPLHF.

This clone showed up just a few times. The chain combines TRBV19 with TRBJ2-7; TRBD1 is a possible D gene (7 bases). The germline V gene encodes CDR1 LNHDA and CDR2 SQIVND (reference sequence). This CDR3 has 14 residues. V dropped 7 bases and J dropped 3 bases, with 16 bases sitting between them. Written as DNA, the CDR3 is TGTGCCAGTAATCAACAGGGGACTGGCTACGAGCAGTACTTC. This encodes CASNQQGTGYEQYF.

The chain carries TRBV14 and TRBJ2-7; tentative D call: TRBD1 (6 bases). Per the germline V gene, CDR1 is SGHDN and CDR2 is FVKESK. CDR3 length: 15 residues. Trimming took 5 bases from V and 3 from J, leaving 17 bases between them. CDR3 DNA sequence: TGTGCCAGCAGCAAACAGGGTTCTCTACGCTACGAGCAGTACTTC. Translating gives CASSKQGSLRYEQYF. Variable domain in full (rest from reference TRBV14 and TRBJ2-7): EAGVTQFPSHSVIEKGQTVTLRCDPISGHDNLYWYRRVMGKEIKFLLHFVKESKQDESGMPNNRFLAERTGGTYSTLKVQPAELEDSGVYFCASSKQGSLRYEQYFGPGTRLTVT.

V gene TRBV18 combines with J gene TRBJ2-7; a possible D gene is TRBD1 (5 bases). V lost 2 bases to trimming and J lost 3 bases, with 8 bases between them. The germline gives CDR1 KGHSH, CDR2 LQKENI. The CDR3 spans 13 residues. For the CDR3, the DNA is TGTGCCAGCTCACCAGGGGCGAACTACGAGCAGTACGTC. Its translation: CASSPGANYEQYV.

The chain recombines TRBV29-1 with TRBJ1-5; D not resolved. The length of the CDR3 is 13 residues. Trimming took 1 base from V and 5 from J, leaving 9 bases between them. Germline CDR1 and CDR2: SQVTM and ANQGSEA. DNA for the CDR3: TGCAGCGTTGAAGGCGGAGGTGATCAGCCCCAGCATTTT. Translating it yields CSVEGGGDQPQHF. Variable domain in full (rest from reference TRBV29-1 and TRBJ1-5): SAVISQKPSRDICQRGTSLTIQCQVDSQVTMMFWYRQQPGQSLTLIATANQGSEATYESGFVIDKFPISRPNLTFSTLTVSNMSPEDSSIYLCSVEGGGDQPQHFGDGTRLSIL.

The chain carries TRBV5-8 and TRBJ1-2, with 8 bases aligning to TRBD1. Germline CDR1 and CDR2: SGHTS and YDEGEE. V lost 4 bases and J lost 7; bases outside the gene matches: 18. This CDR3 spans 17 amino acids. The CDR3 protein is CASSTGQGDEAMSGYTF. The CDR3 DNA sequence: TGTGCCAGCAGCACCGGACAGGGCGATGAAGCGATGAGTGGCTACACCTTC.

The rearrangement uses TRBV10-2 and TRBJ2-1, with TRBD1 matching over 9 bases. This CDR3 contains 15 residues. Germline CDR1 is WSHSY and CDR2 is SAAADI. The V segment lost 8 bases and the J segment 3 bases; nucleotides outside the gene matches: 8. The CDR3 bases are TGCGCCAGCGGGGGGACAGGGACTCGCTACAATGAGCAGTTCTTC. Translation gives CASGGTGTRYNEQFF.

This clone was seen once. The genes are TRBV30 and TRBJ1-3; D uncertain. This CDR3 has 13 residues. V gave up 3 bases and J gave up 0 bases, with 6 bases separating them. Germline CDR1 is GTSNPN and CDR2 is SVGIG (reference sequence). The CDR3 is CAWSDFSGNTIYF. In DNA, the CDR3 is TGTGCCTGGAGCGACTTCTCTGGAAACACCATATATTTT.

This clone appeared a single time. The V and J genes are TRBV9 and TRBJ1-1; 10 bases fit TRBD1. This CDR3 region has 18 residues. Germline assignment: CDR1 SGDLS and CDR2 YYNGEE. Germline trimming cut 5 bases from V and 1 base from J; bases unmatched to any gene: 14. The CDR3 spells CASRETGTGVRENTEAFF. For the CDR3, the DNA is TGTGCCAGCAGGGAGACCGGGACAGGGGTCCGGGAGAACACTGAAGCTTTCTTT.

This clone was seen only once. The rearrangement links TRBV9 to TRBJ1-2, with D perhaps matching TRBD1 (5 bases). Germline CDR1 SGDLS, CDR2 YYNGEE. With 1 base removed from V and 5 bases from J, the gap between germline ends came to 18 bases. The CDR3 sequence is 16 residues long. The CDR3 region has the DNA TGTGCCAGCAGCGTAAACCCCACGGGCGGGGGTTATGGCTACACCTTC. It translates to CASSVNPTGGGYGYTF.

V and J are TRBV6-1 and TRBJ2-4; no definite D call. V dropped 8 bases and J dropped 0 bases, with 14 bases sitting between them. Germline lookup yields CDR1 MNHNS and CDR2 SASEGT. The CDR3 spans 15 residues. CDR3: CASLGSMLAKNIQYF. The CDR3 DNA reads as TGTGCCAGCTTGGGTTCTATGCTAGCCAAAAACATTCAGTACTTC.

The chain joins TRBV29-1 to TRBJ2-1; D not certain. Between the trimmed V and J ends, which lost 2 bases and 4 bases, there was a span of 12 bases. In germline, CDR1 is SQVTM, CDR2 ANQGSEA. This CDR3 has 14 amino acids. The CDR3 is CSVEISRAYNEQFF. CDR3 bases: TGCAGCGTTGAAATCTCGAGAGCATACAATGAGCAGTTCTTC.

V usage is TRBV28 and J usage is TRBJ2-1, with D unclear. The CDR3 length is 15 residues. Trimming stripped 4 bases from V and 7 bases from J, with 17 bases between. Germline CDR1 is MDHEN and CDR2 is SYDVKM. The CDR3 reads CASSSPTLSRNEQFF. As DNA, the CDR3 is TGTGCCAGCAGTTCGCCGACTCTATCACGGAATGAGCAGTTCTTC.

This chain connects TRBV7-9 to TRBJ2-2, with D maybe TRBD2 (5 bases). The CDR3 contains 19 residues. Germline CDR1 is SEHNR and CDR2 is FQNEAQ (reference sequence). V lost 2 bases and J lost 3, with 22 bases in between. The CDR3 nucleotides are TGTGCCAGCAGCTTAAAACAAAGCGGCAGATTCAAGGACACCGGGGAGCTGTTTTTT. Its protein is CASSLKQSGRFKDTGELFF.

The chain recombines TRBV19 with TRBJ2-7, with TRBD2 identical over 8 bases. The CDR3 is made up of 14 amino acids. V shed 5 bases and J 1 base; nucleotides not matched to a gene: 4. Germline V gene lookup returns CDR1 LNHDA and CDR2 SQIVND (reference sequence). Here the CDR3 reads CASSRGGSSYEQYF. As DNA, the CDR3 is TGTGCCAGTAGTCGGGGGGGCTCGTCCTACGAGCAGTACTTC.

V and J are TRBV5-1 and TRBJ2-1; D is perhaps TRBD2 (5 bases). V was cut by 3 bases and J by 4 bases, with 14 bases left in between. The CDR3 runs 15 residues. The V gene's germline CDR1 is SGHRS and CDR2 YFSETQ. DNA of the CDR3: TGCGCCAGCAGCTCCAATAGCGAAACTTACAATGAGCAGTTCTTC. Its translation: CASSSNSETYNEQFF. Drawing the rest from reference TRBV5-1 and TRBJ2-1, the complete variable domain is KAGVTQTPRYLIKTRGQQVTLSCSPISGHRSVSWYQQTPGQGLQFLFEYFSETQRNKGNFPGRFSGRQFSNSRSEMNVSTLELGDSALYLCASSSNSETYNEQFFGPGTRLTVL.

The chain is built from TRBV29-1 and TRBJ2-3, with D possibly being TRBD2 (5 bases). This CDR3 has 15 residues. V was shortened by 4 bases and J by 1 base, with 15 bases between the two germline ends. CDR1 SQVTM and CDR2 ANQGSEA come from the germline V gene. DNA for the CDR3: TGCAGCGTTGGGGAGAGGAGCGCCCGCACAGATACGCAGTATTTT. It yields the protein CSVGERSARTDTQYF.

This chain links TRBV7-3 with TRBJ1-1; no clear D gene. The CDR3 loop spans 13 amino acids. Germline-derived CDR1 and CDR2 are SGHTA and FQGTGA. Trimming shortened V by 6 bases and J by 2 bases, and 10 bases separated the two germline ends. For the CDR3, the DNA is TGTGCCAGCAGTCCCGACGGAAACACTGAAGCTTTCTTT. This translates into CASSPDGNTEAFF. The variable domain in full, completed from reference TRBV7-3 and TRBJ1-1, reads GAGVSQTPSNKVTEKGKYVELRCDPISGHTALYWYRQSLGQGPEFLIYFQGTGAADDSGLPNDRFFAVRPEGSVSTLKIQRTERGDSAVYLCASSPDGNTEAFFGQGTRLTVV.

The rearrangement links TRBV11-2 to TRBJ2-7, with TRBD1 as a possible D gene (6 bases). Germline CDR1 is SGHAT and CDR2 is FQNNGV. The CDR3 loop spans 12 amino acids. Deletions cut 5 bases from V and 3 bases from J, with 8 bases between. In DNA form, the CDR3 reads TGTGCCAGCAGCCCGGACAGCTACGAGCAGTACTTC. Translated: CASSPDSYEQYF.

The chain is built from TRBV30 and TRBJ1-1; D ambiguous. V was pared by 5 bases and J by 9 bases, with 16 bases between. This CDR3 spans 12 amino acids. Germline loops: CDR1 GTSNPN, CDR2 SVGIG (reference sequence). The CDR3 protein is CAWYDAGSKAFF. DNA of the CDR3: TGTGCCTGGTATGACGCGGGGTCTAAAGCTTTCTTT.

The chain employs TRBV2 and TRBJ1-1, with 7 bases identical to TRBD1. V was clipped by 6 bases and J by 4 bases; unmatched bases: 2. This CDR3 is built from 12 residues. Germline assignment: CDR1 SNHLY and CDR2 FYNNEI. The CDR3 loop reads CASSGDSTEAFF. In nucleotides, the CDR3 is TGTGCCAGCAGCGGGGACAGCACTGAAGCTTTCTTT. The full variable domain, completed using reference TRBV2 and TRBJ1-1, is EPEVTQTPSHQVTQMGQEVILRCVPISNHLYFYWYRQILGQKVEFLVSFYNNEISEKSEIFDDQFSVERPDGSNFTLKIRSTKLEDSAMYFCASSGDSTEAFFGQGTRLTVV.

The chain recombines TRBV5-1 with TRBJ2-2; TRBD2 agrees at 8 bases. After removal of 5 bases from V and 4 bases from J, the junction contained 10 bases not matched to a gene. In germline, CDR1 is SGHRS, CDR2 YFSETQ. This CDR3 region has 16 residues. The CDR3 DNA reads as TGCGCCAGCAGGCCCGGGACTAGGGGAGGCACCGGGGAGCTGTTTTTT. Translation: CASRPGTRGGTGELFF.

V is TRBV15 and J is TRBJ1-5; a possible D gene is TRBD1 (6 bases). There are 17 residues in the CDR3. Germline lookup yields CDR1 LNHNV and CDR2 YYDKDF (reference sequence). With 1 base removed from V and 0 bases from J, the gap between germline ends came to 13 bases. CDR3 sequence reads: CATSRAATGNSNQPQHF. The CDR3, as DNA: TGTGCCACCAGCAGAGCTGCGACAGGCAATAGCAATCAGCCCCAGCATTTT. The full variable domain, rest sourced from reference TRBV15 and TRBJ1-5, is DAMVIQNPRYQVTQFGKPVTLSCSQTLNHNVMYWYQQKSSQAPKLLFHYYDKDFNNEADTPDNFQSRRPNTSFCFLDIRSPGLGDTAMYLCATSRAATGNSNQPQHFGDGTRLSIL.

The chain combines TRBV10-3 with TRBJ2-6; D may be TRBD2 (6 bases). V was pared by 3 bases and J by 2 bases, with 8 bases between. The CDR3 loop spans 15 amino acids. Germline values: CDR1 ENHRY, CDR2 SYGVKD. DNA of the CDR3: TGTGCCATCAGTGAAACGGGGGCTGGGGCCAACGTCCTGACTTTC. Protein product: CAISETGAGANVLTF.

CDR3 region: CASSSSTGINEKLFF. The CDR3 DNA is TGTGCCAGCAGTTCCTCGACAGGGATTAATGAAAAACTGTTTTTT. The chain joins TRBV6-5 to TRBJ1-4; 7 nucleotides align to TRBD1. Trimming at V came to 4 bases and at J to 4 bases, leaving 6 bases not matched to a gene. Germline V CDR1 and CDR2: MNHEY, SVGAGI. This CDR3 region has 15 residues.

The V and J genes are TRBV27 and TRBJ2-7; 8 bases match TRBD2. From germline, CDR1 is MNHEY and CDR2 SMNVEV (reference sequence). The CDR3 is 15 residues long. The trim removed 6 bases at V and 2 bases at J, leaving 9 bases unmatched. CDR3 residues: CASSPSRLATYEQYF. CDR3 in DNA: TGTGCCAGCAGCCCCTCGAGACTAGCGACCTACGAGCAGTACTTC.

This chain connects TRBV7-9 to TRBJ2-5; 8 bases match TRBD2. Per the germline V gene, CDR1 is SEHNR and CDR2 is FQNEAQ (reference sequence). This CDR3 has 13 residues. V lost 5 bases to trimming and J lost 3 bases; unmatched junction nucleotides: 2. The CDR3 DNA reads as TGTGCCAGCAGCCTGACTAGCGAAGAGACCCAGTACTTC. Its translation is CASSLTSEETQYF.

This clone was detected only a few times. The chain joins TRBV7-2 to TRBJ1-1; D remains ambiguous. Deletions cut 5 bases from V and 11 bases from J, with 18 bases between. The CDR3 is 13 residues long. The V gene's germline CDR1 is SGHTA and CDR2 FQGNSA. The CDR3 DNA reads TGTGCCAGCAGCGCGGGAGCGTATCTGGGGGCTTTCTTT. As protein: CASSAGAYLGAFF.

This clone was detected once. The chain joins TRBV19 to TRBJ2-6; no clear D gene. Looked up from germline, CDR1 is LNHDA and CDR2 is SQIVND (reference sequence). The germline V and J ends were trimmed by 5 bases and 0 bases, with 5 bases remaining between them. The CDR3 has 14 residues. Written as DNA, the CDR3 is TGTGCCAGTAGTCCCGACTCTGGGGCCAACGTCCTGACTTTC. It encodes CASSPDSGANVLTF.